This is a list of T cell receptor beta chains from one sample in a study of T-cell reconstitution after alpha-beta-depleted transplantation in children. TCRdb re-derived calls from the PCR reads in MiXCR, one entry per CDR3 protein. The sample lists about 470,000 distinct CDR3 sequences, 43% occurring once. Sequencing used PBMCs, obtained before TCRalphabeta/CD19-depleted stem cell transplant. All receptors come from a girl aged 2-15 years with aplastic anemia, due to receive a stem cell transplant. Each CDR3 is given without its conserved first and last residue. Clone size is given for some rows only: seen once, a few or many times, or a class if the clone is expanded.

v_call clone_size cdr3_aa
TRBV20-1 . SARWLAGTDTQY
TRBV20-1 . SAREGLAGKNIQY
TRBV5-5 few ASSPGGREETQY
TRBV20-1 . SARAGSGVYEQF
TRBV30 . AWSVAGLGNTIY
TRBV5-1 few ASSLMATGANVLT
TRBV15 . ATSDSGLAVRNEQF
TRBV5-4 . ASSLRFLRGRMNTGELF
TRBV7-3 . ASSLTPGLASADTQY
TRBV28 . ASSMDASYNEQF
TRBV4-2 . ASSQGGGSHSNQPQH
TRBV10-3 . ATQDTANYGYT
TRBV11-1 few ASSFTAGGPRAYNEQF
TRBV7-6 . ASSPRTQTSTDTQY
TRBV29-1 . SVSTSGHNEQF
TRBV12-3/TRBV12-4 few ASSLRGQAQRPLH
TRBV7-6 many ASSLAGVGLNSYNSPLH
TRBV9 . ASSPRQRGGTDTQY
TRBV7-9 few ASSHLGTGVVTGELF
TRBV12-3/TRBV12-4 . ASSLIGVYGELF
TRBV20-1 few SARDPIGLAGGREF
TRBV6-1 . ASSEEVGTSPYNEQF
TRBV5-1 many ASSAQGTGELF
TRBV3-1 . ASSRLAGIYNEQF
TRBV11-1 . ASSLRDSPNDSGNTIY
TRBV12-3/TRBV12-4 . ASSQVGQASSKRPQY
TRBV24-1 . ATSDAKPGNRSGELF
TRBV20-1 few SAGTGATPNYGYT
TRBV7-3 few SSSLGTNTGELF
TRBV20-1 . SADQGGHTEAF
TRBV7-8 . ASSLLGGEQETQY
TRBV6-2/TRBV6-3 few ASSLLAVSWY
TRBV5-1 . ASSLAGDGHQETQY
TRBV10-3 . AMSSLYQTNEQF